These 29 T cell receptor beta chains share one sample of origin, sequenced in a study of cytomegalovirus exposure and HLA in healthy donors. The PCR contained 60 Vbeta and 13 Jbeta primers. TCRdb's copy holds only in-frame clones and misses some; the assay was immunoSEQ multiplex PCR. The table shows fewer than 250,000 clones, with roughly 79% occurring only once. The source material was PBMCs. The receptor set was obtained from a male donor in good health and CMV-seronegative.

This chain links TRBV4-1 with TRBJ2-5; no definite D call. V was pared by 0 bases and J by 5 bases, with 7 bases between. The CDR3 consists of 13 residues. The germline CDR1 and CDR2 sequences are MGHRA and YSYEKL. DNA for the CDR3: TGCGCCAGCAGCCAAGACACGGAGGAGACCCAGTACTTC. It translates to CASSQDTEETQYF.

This clone occurred once. The genes are TRBV11-2 and TRBJ2-7; D call uncertain. The V gene's germline CDR1 is SGHAT and CDR2 FQNNGV. This CDR3 spans 13 amino acids. V lost 2 bases and J lost 3, with 8 bases in between. The CDR3 here is CASSLLGFYEQYF. The CDR3 nucleotides read TGTGCCAGCAGCTTACTAGGATTCTACGAGCAGTACTTC.

V gene TRBV5-1 combines with J gene TRBJ2-3; TRBD2 matches 12 bases. Germline V gives CDR1 SGHRS, CDR2 YFSETQ. J was trimmed by 2 bases and V by 6 bases; bases with no gene match: 4. The CDR3 totals 15 residues. CDR3 DNA: TGCGCCAGCACCCGACTAGCGGGGGCCACAGATACGCAGTATTTT. Protein sequence: CASTRLAGATDTQYF.

This clone was counted a few times. In DNA form, the CDR3 reads TGCGCCAGCACTGGACAGGGGGCGACAAATGAAAAACTGTTTTTT. It codes for CASTGQGATNEKLFF. The chain joins TRBV5-1 to TRBJ1-4, with TRBD1 identical over 11 bases. J lost 5 bases, V lost 6 bases, and 6 bases had no gene match. CDR1 SGHRS and CDR2 YFSETQ come from the germline V gene. This CDR3 is built from 15 residues.

The chain employs TRBV4-3 and TRBJ2-3, with 9 positions matching TRBD2. The CDR3 runs 17 residues. J was trimmed by 4 bases and V by 3 bases; bases with no gene match: 11. Germline CDR1 LGHNA, CDR2 YSLEER. CDR3 nucleotides: TGCGCCAGCAGCCAGAATGCGGGGGGGCTCATTCCAGATACGCAGTATTTT. Translated, it gives CASSQNAGGLIPDTQYF.

The chain recombines TRBV5-1 with TRBJ2-5; D not resolved. Germline CDR1 and CDR2: SGHRS and YFSETQ. V was shortened by 0 bases and J by 1 base, with 10 bases between the two germline ends. The CDR3 covers 15 residues. The CDR3, as DNA: TGCGCCAGCAGCTTGGGGCCGCTGGCCCAAGAGACCCAGTACTTC. Encoded protein: CASSLGPLAQETQYF.

V usage is TRBV19 and J usage is TRBJ1-1; D is unresolved. V lost 5 bases to trimming and J lost 6 bases, with 16 bases between them. Germline-derived CDR1 and CDR2 are LNHDA and SQIVND (reference sequence). This CDR3 region has 14 residues. CDR3 coding DNA: TGTGCCAGTAGTCCCGAGCCCACCGTTCCTGAAGCTTTCTTT. As protein: CASSPEPTVPEAFF.

Only a few counts were recorded for this clone. The chain recombines TRBV20-1 with TRBJ1-2; D call uncertain. This CDR3 has 11 amino acids. The V end lost 0 bases, the J end lost 8 bases, and 7 bases lay between the germline ends. Germline CDR1 is DFQATT and CDR2 is SNEGSKA (reference sequence). The CDR3 is CSARDPGGYTF. In nucleotides, the CDR3 is TGCAGTGCTAGAGACCCGGGGGGCTACACCTTC.

Worth noting for this clone: At one boundary the junction diverges from the germline segment, which might be a read error. The V and J genes are TRBV7-9 and TRBJ2-1; the match to TRBD2 covers 8 bases. Germline CDR1 SEHNR, CDR2 FQNEAQ (reference sequence). This CDR3 is built from 15 residues. The CDR3 loop is CSSSLERENGDEQFF. CDR3 sequence (DNA): TGTTCCAGCAGCCTGGAGCGGGAGAATGGGGATGAGCAGTTCTTC.

This chain connects TRBV7-9 to TRBJ2-7, with 7 bases that match TRBD1. CDR1 is SEHNR and CDR2 is FQNEAQ in the germline V gene (reference sequence). The CDR3 is made up of 13 amino acids. J gave up 0 bases and V 5 bases, and 1 base lay outside the gene matches. CDR3: CASSGQDSYEQYF. The DNA for the CDR3 is TGTGCCAGCAGCGGACAGGACTCCTACGAGCAGTACTTC. The full variable domain, its missing parts supplied by reference TRBV7-9 and TRBJ2-7, is DTGVSQNPRHKITKRGQNVTFRCDPISEHNRLYWYRQTLGQGPEFLTYFQNEAQLEKSRLLSDRFSAERPKGSFSTLEIQRTEQGDSAMYLCASSGQDSYEQYFGPGTRLTVT.

This sequence joins TRBV28 and TRBJ1-6, with D perhaps TRBD1 (5 bases). This CDR3 has 16 amino acids. Germline-derived CDR1 and CDR2 are MDHEN and SYDVKM. Trimming removed 4 bases from V and 1 base from J, with 11 bases in between. The CDR3 nucleotides read TGTGCCAGCAGTTCACCGGAGGGGTCCTATAATTCACCCCTCCACTTT. This encodes CASSSPEGSYNSPLHF.

This chain connects TRBV7-9 to TRBJ1-2; D ambiguous. Germline-derived CDR1 and CDR2 are SEHNR and FQNEAQ (reference sequence). V was clipped by 2 bases and J by 4 bases, with 11 bases between them. The CDR3 covers 14 residues. In nucleotides, the CDR3 is TGTGCCAGCAGCTTATATCCCCCCTCCTATGGCTACACCTTC. It codes for CASSLYPPSYGYTF.

This clone came up a few times. This chain connects TRBV4-2 to TRBJ2-7; 11 nucleotides agree with TRBD2. After removal of 0 bases from V and 2 bases from J, the junction contained 3 bases not matched to a gene. The CDR3 length is 16 residues. Looked up from germline, CDR1 is LGHNA and CDR2 is YNFKEQ. In nucleotides, the CDR3 is TGTGCCAGCAGCCAAGAGGGACTAGCGGATCCCTACGAGCAGTACTTC. It yields the protein CASSQEGLADPYEQYF.

This clone has just a few counts. This sequence joins TRBV15 and TRBJ1-4, with D unresolved. V gave up 6 bases and J gave up 4 bases, with 9 bases separating them. The CDR3 sequence is 13 residues long. In germline, CDR1 is LNHNV, CDR2 YYDKDF (reference sequence). This CDR3 is CATSYRGNEKLFF. CDR3 sequence (DNA): TGTGCCACCAGTTATCGGGGTAATGAAAAACTGTTTTTT. The full variable domain, rest sourced from reference TRBV15 and TRBJ1-4, is DAMVIQNPRYQVTQFGKPVTLSCSQTLNHNVMYWYQQKSSQAPKLLFHYYDKDFNNEADTPDNFQSRRPNTSFCFLDIRSPGLGDTAMYLCATSYRGNEKLFFGSGTQLSVL.

V usage is TRBV6-5 and J usage is TRBJ2-7; 7 bases line up with TRBD1. CDR1 is MNHEY and CDR2 is SVGAGI in the germline V gene. The CDR3 loop spans 12 amino acids. V lost 6 bases, J lost 7 bases, and 6 bases stayed unmatched. The CDR3 sequence: CASRDTGEEQYF. CDR3 nucleotide sequence: TGTGCCAGCAGGGATACAGGGGAGGAGCAGTACTTC.

The chain links TRBV7-2 to TRBJ2-3; 11 bases align to TRBD1. Germline CDR1 SGHTA, CDR2 FQGNSA. J lost 2 bases, V lost 4 bases, and 5 bases had no gene match. The CDR3 is 16 amino acids. The CDR3 nucleotides are TGTGCCAGCAGCTGGGACAGGGGGGCCCCCACAGATACGCAGTATTTT. Translation: CASSWDRGAPTDTQYF.

This clone was observed a few times. The chain couples TRBV9 to TRBJ1-5, with D hard to call. CDR1 is SGDLS and CDR2 is YYNGEE in the germline V gene. The CDR3 is 15 amino acids. Trimming shortened V by 4 bases and J by 7 bases, and 18 bases separated the two germline ends. CDR3 coding DNA: TGTGCCAGCAGCCCAAGGGAGGGTGTAGGGCAGCCCCAGCATTTT. Residues: CASSPREGVGQPQHF.

The CDR3 DNA reads TGTGCCAGCAGTGAACCTGGACAGCAAGAGACCCAGTACTTC. It translates to CASSEPGQQETQYF. The V and J genes are TRBV25-1 and TRBJ2-5; D may be TRBD1 (6 bases). CDR3 length: 14 amino acids. V was shortened by 2 bases and J by 2 bases, with 9 bases between the two germline ends. Germline CDR1 MGHDK, CDR2 SYGVNS.

The chain carries TRBV4-3 and TRBJ1-2; TRBD1 agrees at 10 bases. This CDR3 has 15 amino acids. The germline V gene has CDR1 LGHNA and CDR2 YSLEER. Germline trimming cut 0 bases from V and 8 bases from J; bases unmatched to any gene: 6. The CDR3 DNA follows: TGCGCCAGCAGCCAAGAATCCGGGACAGGGGTAGGCTACACCTTC. Translated: CASSQESGTGVGYTF.

The table lists this clone with a count of one. CDR3 DNA: TGTGCCAGCAGCTTCAGGGGAACGGGTACCGGGGAGCTGTTTTTT. Protein: CASSFRGTGTGELFF. This chain links TRBV5-6 with TRBJ2-2, with D tentatively TRBD1 (6 bases). The V end lost 2 bases, the J end lost 5 bases, and 13 bases lay between the germline ends. This CDR3 comprises 15 residues. Germline loops: CDR1 SGHDT, CDR2 YYEEEE.

The CDR3 protein is CASSHGSSYEQYF. CDR3 sequence (DNA): TGCGCCAGCAGCCATGGGAGTTCCTACGAGCAGTACTTC. V usage is TRBV4-1 and J usage is TRBJ2-7; perhaps TRBD2 as D (5 bases). Germline CDR1 and CDR2: MGHRA and YSYEKL. V lost 3 bases and J lost 1, with 7 bases in between. The CDR3 contains 13 residues.

This clone was counted between two and nine times. The chain links TRBV4-2 to TRBJ2-3, with 12 bases lining up with TRBD2. After removal of 11 bases from V and 0 bases from J, the junction contained 9 bases not matched to a gene. CDR1 and CDR2 (germline): LGHNA, YNFKEQ. This CDR3 has 16 residues. The CDR3 coding sequence is TGTGCCGCGGGACTAGCGGGTGGAGGAAGCACAGATACGCAGTATTTT. This codes for CAAGLAGGGSTDTQYF.

This chain joins TRBV5-1 and TRBJ1-4; unclear D gene. The germline V gene has CDR1 SGHRS and CDR2 YFSETQ. CDR3 size: 14 residues. V was cut by 1 base and J by 5 bases, with 9 bases left in between. The CDR3 sequence: CASSLLPVNEKLFF. In DNA, the CDR3 is TGCGCCAGCAGCTTGTTGCCAGTCAATGAAAAACTGTTTTTT.

V is TRBV9 and J is TRBJ2-3, with D perhaps TRBD1 (6 bases). The CDR3 loop spans 15 amino acids. Trimming cost V 0 bases and J 2 bases, with 10 bases left between them. Germline CDR1 and CDR2: SGDLS and YYNGEE. CDR3 nucleotides: TGTGCCAGCAGCGTAGTTGGACAGAACACAGATACGCAGTATTTT. Its protein is CASSVVGQNTDTQYF.

The J gene is TRBJ2-7, the V gene TRBV5-5; D is possibly TRBD1 (5 bases). CDR1 SGHKS and CDR2 YYEKEE come from the germline V gene (reference sequence). The CDR3 loop spans 15 amino acids. V was shortened by 0 bases and J by 4 bases, with 14 bases between the two germline ends. Here the CDR3 reads CASSLVGVQRYEQYF. The DNA for the CDR3 is TGTGCCAGCAGCTTGGTAGGGGTCCAAAGATACGAGCAGTACTTC.

The chain recombines TRBV7-9 with TRBJ2-3; 11 nucleotides agree with TRBD2. This CDR3 has 18 amino acids. Germline CDR1 SEHNR, CDR2 FQNEAQ (reference sequence). V lost 1 base to trimming and J lost 3 bases; unmatched junction nucleotides: 9. CDR3 sequence (DNA): TGTGCCAGCAGCTTAGGGGCTAGCGGGAGGTCGCAAACAGATACGCAGTATTTT. The encoded protein is CASSLGASGRSQTDTQYF.

This clone was picked up a small number of times. V usage is TRBV7-2 and J usage is TRBJ2-1; TRBD2 matches at 9 bases. Germline V lookup: CDR1 SGHTA, CDR2 FQGNSA. The CDR3 consists of 15 residues. V lost 2 bases to trimming and J lost 7 bases; unmatched junction nucleotides: 6. CDR3: CASSLLGLALNEQFF. DNA of the CDR3: TGTGCCAGCAGCTTATTGGGACTAGCTCTAAATGAGCAGTTCTTC.

J is TRBJ1-5 and V is TRBV2; 8 bases agree with TRBD1. The V and J ends lost 8 bases and 8 bases, in that order; junction bases with no gene match: 11. The CDR3 consists of 14 residues. From germline, CDR1 is SNHLY and CDR2 FYNNEI. In nucleotides, the CDR3 is TGTGCCAGCGCCGCGGGACAGGTACGGGAGCCCCAGCATTTT. Translated: CASAAGQVREPQHF. Full variable domain (missing parts from reference TRBV2 and TRBJ1-5): EPEVTQTPSHQVTQMGQEVILRCVPISNHLYFYWYRQILGQKVEFLVSFYNNEISEKSEIFDDQFSVERPDGSNFTLKIRSTKLEDSAMYFCASAAGQVREPQHFGDGTRLSIL.

The rearrangement joins TRBV7-6 to TRBJ2-7, with 9 nucleotides matching TRBD1. Looked up from germline, CDR1 is SGHVS and CDR2 is FNYEAQ. The CDR3 extends over 13 amino acids. V lost 5 bases to trimming and J lost 12 bases; unmatched junction nucleotides: 11. The CDR3 nucleotides read TGTGCCAGCAGCGTTGGACAGGGGCGGGGGACGTACTTC. Translating it yields CASSVGQGRGTYF.